This is a list of T cell receptor beta chains from one sample in a study of blood T cell repertoires in COVID-19. Profiling relied on immunoSEQ multiplex PCR, and the TCRdb table lists in-frame clones only, not all of them. The table shows about 330,000 clones, with around four fifths occurring only once. Sequencing was done on a sample of peripheral blood. These receptors were taken from a woman aged 45-65 years with acute or convalescent COVID-19. Each CDR3 is given with its conserved first and last residue. Each record gives: CDR3 protein, CDR3 DNA, clone size, D gene, V gene, J gene. A D gene is named only where the DNA matches it firmly. Clone size is not always given. Where it is, it says once, few, many or a class for expanded clones.

CDR3 protein: CASSYIFSGGGSYNEQFF; CDR3 DNA: TGTGCCAGCAGCTATATTTTTAGCGGGGGGGGTTCCTACAATGAGCAGTTCTTC; clone size: -; D gene: TRBD2; V gene: TRBV9; J gene: TRBJ2-1
CDR3 protein: CASSPNSGLSASGNTIYF; CDR3 DNA: TGTGCCAGCAGCCCCAACTCGGGACTTTCAGCCTCTGGAAACACCATATATTTT; clone size: few; D gene: -; V gene: TRBV7-2; J gene: TRBJ1-3
CDR3 protein: CASSLASTGWYGYTF; CDR3 DNA: TGCGCCAGCAGCTTGGCTTCAACAGGGTGGTATGGCTACACCTTC; clone size: -; D gene: -; V gene: TRBV5-1; J gene: TRBJ1-2
CDR3 protein: CASSDPPPGRGGYTF; CDR3 DNA: TGTGCCAGCAGTGATCCTCCACCGGGGAGAGGTGGCTACACCTTC; clone size: -; D gene: -; V gene: TRBV25-1; J gene: TRBJ1-2
CDR3 protein: CATAPGTAYEQYF; CDR3 DNA: TGTGCCACTGCCCCTGGGACAGCCTACGAGCAGTACTTC; clone size: -; D gene: TRBD1; V gene: TRBV19; J gene: TRBJ2-7
CDR3 protein: CASLEGQPATNEKLFF; CDR3 DNA: TGTGCCAGCCTGGAGGGTCAACCGGCAACTAATGAAAAACTGTTTTTT; clone size: -; D gene: -; V gene: TRBV2; J gene: TRBJ1-4
CDR3 protein: CATSDRLAGEIDTQYF; CDR3 DNA: TGTGCCACCAGTGACAGACTAGCGGGGGAGATAGATACGCAGTATTTT; clone size: once; D gene: TRBD2; V gene: TRBV24-1; J gene: TRBJ2-3
CDR3 protein: CASSPGNYNEQFF; CDR3 DNA: TGTGCCAGTAGTCCTGGCAACTACAATGAGCAGTTCTTC; clone size: once; D gene: -; V gene: TRBV19; J gene: TRBJ2-1
CDR3 protein: CASSQEGDRVGYTF; CDR3 DNA: TGTGCCAGCAGCCAAGAGGGGGACAGGGTCGGCTACACCTTC; clone size: -; D gene: TRBD1; V gene: TRBV3-1/TRBV3-2; J gene: TRBJ1-2
CDR3 protein: CAIRLSVRGSLGTYGYTF; CDR3 DNA: TGTGCCATAAGGCTCTCGGTCAGGGGCTCTTTGGGCACCTATGGCTACACCTTC; clone size: -; D gene: -; V gene: TRBV10-3; J gene: TRBJ1-2
CDR3 protein: CASGATGMNTEAFF; CDR3 DNA: TGTGCTAGTGGGGCTACAGGGATGAACACTGAAGCTTTCTTT; clone size: once; D gene: -; V gene: TRBV12-5; J gene: TRBJ1-1
CDR3 protein: CASSQDTLASNSPLHF; CDR3 DNA: TGCGCCAGCAGCCAAGATACCCTAGCTAGCAATTCACCCCTCCACTTT; clone size: -; D gene: -; V gene: TRBV4-3; J gene: TRBJ1-6
CDR3 protein: CASSLTGQLPSGNTIYF; CDR3 DNA: TGCGCCAGCAGCTTGACGGGACAGCTACCCTCTGGAAACACCATATATTTT; clone size: -; D gene: TRBD1; V gene: TRBV5-1; J gene: TRBJ1-3
CDR3 protein: CASSRPRGGQETQYF; CDR3 DNA: TGTGCCAGCAGCCGTCCACGCGGGGGACAAGAGACCCAGTACTTC; clone size: -; D gene: TRBD2; V gene: TRBV7-8; J gene: TRBJ2-5